Listed below are T cell receptor beta chains from one sample, sequenced in a study of blood T cells in healthy people across ages. One entry per CDR3 protein, called by TCRdb with MiXCR from the 5' RACE reads. Among 550,000 to 750,000 distinct CDR3 sequences listed, approximately 21% were seen once. Sequencing used blood. All receptors come from a man in his sixties or seventies in good health. Each CDR3 is given with its conserved first and last residue. For some rows the clone size is stated as once, few or many, or as a class when expanded; others skip it.

v_call: TRBV9
clone_size: many
j_call: TRBJ2-5
cdr3_aa: CASSALAGAQETQYF

v_call: TRBV20-1
clone_size: NA
j_call: TRBJ2-2
cdr3_aa: CSARDGGSLFVNTGELFF

v_call: TRBV7-2
clone_size: many
j_call: TRBJ2-5
cdr3_aa: CASSLGGPEETQYF

v_call: TRBV7-6
clone_size: NA
j_call: TRBJ2-3
cdr3_aa: CASSVRLAEMGTDTQYF

v_call: TRBV5-1
clone_size: NA
j_call: NA
cdr3_aa: CASSTSGLAGLRTYNEQFF

v_call: TRBV5-5
clone_size: NA
j_call: TRBJ2-3
cdr3_aa: CASRNRVNTDTQYF

v_call: TRBV20-1
clone_size: few
j_call: TRBJ2-2
cdr3_aa: CSARGGLAGTNTGELFF

v_call: TRBV29-1
clone_size: NA
j_call: TRBJ2-2
cdr3_aa: CSVTSGRGTGELFF

v_call: TRBV10-3
clone_size: few
j_call: NA
cdr3_aa: CAISPRPGLSYEQYF

v_call: TRBV9
clone_size: NA
j_call: NA
cdr3_aa: CASSSGGAYYEQYF

v_call: TRBV7-9
clone_size: few
j_call: TRBJ1-1
cdr3_aa: CASSLSVTGTGLTEAFF

v_call: TRBV20-1
clone_size: NA
j_call: TRBJ2-1
cdr3_aa: CSARDTQGGDYNEQFF

v_call: TRBV7-8
clone_size: NA
j_call: TRBJ2-1
cdr3_aa: CASSTRQGNYNEQFF

v_call: TRBV5-1
clone_size: few
j_call: TRBJ2-7
cdr3_aa: CASSLIAGGNSYEQYF

v_call: TRBV7-9
clone_size: few
j_call: TRBJ2-1
cdr3_aa: CASSLEGLAGAQLLLDEQFF

v_call: TRBV20-1
clone_size: NA
j_call: NA
cdr3_aa: CSAADSGPTNEQFF